This TCR beta chain comes out of a study of T cells in Graves' hyperthyroidism and ophthalmopathy. Study-wide results and limits: Median prediction lead before ophthalmopathy onset was six to eight months with the model.

This clonotype was counted ten times or more. Its target is not known. The hyperthyroidism patients had all been newly diagnosed, and their disease duration was under 2 months. Their ages ranged from 18 to 65 years. Patients were excluded because of uncontrolled infection, other autoimmune disease, pregnancy or lactation. Amplified TCR beta CDR3 regions derived from RNA transcripts. When the TCR CDR3 underwent first-round RT-PCR, the HTBI primer set was used. TCRdb used MiXCR to reprocess the multiplex PCR reads, holding one entry per CDR3 protein. The repertoire includes under 350,000 distinct CDR3 sequences, about 18% of them detected once, and less than 65% sits in the top ten. This CDR3 is built from 16 residues. Germline CDR1 SGHDT, CDR2 YYEEEE. Losses at the gene ends were 1 base for V and 0 bases for J; bases not matched to a gene: 4.

The source is a woman aged 50 to 60 with Graves' hyperthyroidism. The sample comprised blood. The rearrangement links TRBV5-6 to TRBJ2-1, with TRBD2 identical over 7 bases. This CDR3 is CASSLFSGVSYNEQFF. The CDR3, as DNA: TGTGCCAGCAGCTTGTTCAGCGGGGTCTCCTACAATGAGCAGTTCTTC. The entire variable domain, with the rest obtained from reference TRBV5-6 and TRBJ2-1, is as follows: DAGVTQSPTHLIKTRGQQVTLRCSPKSGHDTVSWYQQALGQGPQFIFQYYEEEERQRGNFPDRFSGHQFPNYSSELNVNALLLGDSALYLCASSLFSGVSYNEQFFGPGTRLTVL.